The sequence of this T cell receptor (beta chain) was determined in a study of blood T cell repertoires in COVID-19. Study as a whole: The analysed material was cDNA or gDNA that came from T cells, B-cell-depleted T cells, or PBMCs.

V shed 4 bases, J shed 1 base, and the junction held 11 bases outside the gene matches. Germline V gives CDR1 SGHTA, CDR2 FQGTGA. The CDR3 is 17 residues long. In the original workflow: Amplification from reference gene primers served as the basis for estimated nucleated cell counts. The repertoire was sequenced with immunoSEQ multiplex PCR; TCRdb's copy has only in-frame clones and lacks some. That table supplies the V and J calls and clone size; D and trimming were determined from the DNA. The sample has 100,000 to 110,000 clones, 88% seen once. This clonotype was sampled from a human donor in a cohort sampled during active COVID-19. Sample: peripheral blood. V gene TRBV7-3 combines with J gene TRBJ2-7, with TRBD1 matching over 9 bases. The CDR3 region has the DNA TGTGCCAGCAGCTACCTTCCCGGGACAGGGTCATCCTACGAGCAGTACTTC. Translation: CASSYLPGTGSSYEQYF.